The next 19 T cell receptor beta chains were all read from a single sample in a study of shared clonotypes between healthy human individuals. Repertoires were generated with immunoSEQ multiplex PCR, while TCRdb's copy carries only in-frame clones and drops some. The sample lists some 1 million clones; about 77% were seen once. The sample consisted of memory CD4+ T cells sorted from blood. The subset is: CD45RA-negative fraction. Source of these receptors: a man aged 18 to 35 in good health.

J is TRBJ1-5 and V is TRBV5-8; D is unclear. V gave up 5 bases and J gave up 10 bases, with 13 bases separating them. This CDR3 comprises 12 residues. Germline values: CDR1 SGHTS, CDR2 YDEGEE. The DNA of the CDR3 is TGTGCCAGCAGGCTCCCGGCACAACCCCAGCATTTT. It is translated as CASRLPAQPQHF.

This clone has a single count. The chain links TRBV7-9 to TRBJ1-1; a possible D gene is TRBD1 (6 bases). This CDR3 has 15 amino acids. V lost 1 base, J lost 7 bases, and 16 bases lay in between. CDR1 is SEHNR and CDR2 is FQNEAQ in the germline V gene (reference sequence). Here the CDR3 DNA reads TGTGCCAGCAGCTTAGGGGGCGACAGGAAGGGTGAAGCTTTCTTT. Translated, it gives CASSLGGDRKGEAFF.

The chain joins TRBV7-6 to TRBJ2-1; 8 bases agree with TRBD2. Germline CDR1 SGHVS, CDR2 FNYEAQ. Unmatched junction bases numbered 8, after V lost 1 base and J lost 6 bases. There are 16 residues in the CDR3. CDR3 coding DNA: TGTGCCAGCAGCTTAGAAGCGGGGGCCAATTCCAATGAGCAGTTCTTC. This encodes CASSLEAGANSNEQFF.

This clone was seen once. CDR3 region: CASSVKTGGYGYTF. The CDR3 nucleotides are TGCGCCAGCAGCGTGAAAACAGGGGGCTATGGCTACACCTTC. The chain carries TRBV5-1 and TRBJ1-2, with 8 bases that match TRBD1. This CDR3 region has 14 residues. V was pared by 4 bases and J by 4 bases, with 6 bases of the junction left unmatched. Germline V gene sequence: CDR1 SGHRS, CDR2 YFSETQ.

The chain employs TRBV5-1 and TRBJ2-1, with D possibly being TRBD2 (6 bases). The CDR3 is made up of 15 amino acids. In germline, CDR1 is SGHRS, CDR2 YFSETQ. V was trimmed by 4 bases and J by 6 bases, leaving 17 bases between them. CDR3 region: CASSLTGTVPNEQFF. CDR3 in DNA: TGCGCCAGCAGCCTTACCGGGACTGTCCCCAATGAGCAGTTCTTC.

As to this clone: The sample contains more than one DNA sequence encoding this CDR3. V gene TRBV5-4 combines with J gene TRBJ1-1; D not certain. The CDR3 runs 13 residues. V lost 2 bases and J lost 2, with 7 bases in between. The germline gives CDR1 SGHNT, CDR2 YYREEE (reference sequence). The CDR3 DNA reads as TGTGCCAGCAGCTTTGACCGTAACACTGAAGCTTTCTTT. It encodes CASSFDRNTEAFF.

V and J are TRBV7-2 and TRBJ2-7, with 8 bases aligning to TRBD1. V was clipped by 5 bases and J by 2 bases; unmatched bases: 8. CDR1 is SGHTA and CDR2 is FQGNSA in the germline V gene. This CDR3 spans 15 amino acids. DNA of the CDR3: TGTGCCAGCAGCCCGGGACAGGTTGCAGCCTACGAGCAGTACTTC. Its protein is CASSPGQVAAYEQYF.

CDR3 nucleotide sequence: TGTGCCACCCGTTCGCGACAGGGTGGGGAGACCCAGTACTTC. It encodes CATRSRQGGETQYF. The chain couples TRBV19 to TRBJ2-5, with 7 bases lining up with TRBD1. Unmatched junction bases numbered 13, after V lost 10 bases and J lost 5 bases. Germline lookup yields CDR1 LNHDA and CDR2 SQIVND (reference sequence). The CDR3 totals 14 residues.

The chain combines TRBV18 with TRBJ2-5; weak D call: TRBD1 (7 bases). Germline-derived CDR1 and CDR2 are KGHSH and LQKENI. The CDR3 contains 15 residues. With 2 bases removed from V and 2 bases from J, the gap between germline ends came to 12 bases. The CDR3 region has the DNA TGTGCCAGCTCACCAATGGCGGGACAGCAAGAGACCCAGTACTTC. It specifies CASSPMAGQQETQYF.

The chain carries TRBV7-2 and TRBJ2-7; 8 bases are shared with TRBD1. The trim removed 5 bases at V and 2 bases at J, leaving 11 bases unmatched. The germline CDR1 and CDR2 sequences are SGHTA and FQGNSA. This CDR3 contains 16 residues. The CDR3 DNA reads as TGTGCCAGCAGCACCTCCCCCGGGACAGGCACCTACGAGCAGTACTTC. It translates to CASSTSPGTGTYEQYF.

The chain recombines TRBV5-1 with TRBJ2-3; TRBD1 might be the D (5 bases). This CDR3 is built from 14 residues. Trimming took 0 bases from V and 2 from J, leaving 7 bases between them. Germline V lookup: CDR1 SGHRS, CDR2 YFSETQ. DNA of the CDR3: TGCGCCAGCAGCTTGGCGACAGCCACAGATACGCAGTATTTT. It codes for CASSLATATDTQYF.

The CDR3 here is CAWSAQGSGTEAFF. In DNA, the CDR3 is TGTGCCTGGAGTGCCCAGGGAAGTGGCACTGAAGCTTTCTTT. The chain couples TRBV30 to TRBJ1-1, with D tentatively TRBD1 (5 bases). The length of the CDR3 is 14 residues. Trimming removed 1 base from V and 4 bases from J, with 13 bases in between. CDR1 is GTSNPN, CDR2 SVGIG, per germline (reference sequence).

The chain carries TRBV6-6 and TRBJ1-5; no clear D gene. Germline V CDR1 and CDR2: MNHNY, SVGAGI (reference sequence). The length of the CDR3 is 14 residues. The germline V and J ends were trimmed by 4 bases and 3 bases, with 10 bases remaining between them. Here the CDR3 reads CASSFLEANQPQHF. CDR3 sequence (DNA): TGTGCCAGCAGTTTCCTGGAAGCCAATCAGCCCCAGCATTTT.

This clone appeared a few times. In the same sample, other DNA sequences code for this CDR3. J is TRBJ1-1 and V is TRBV20-1; D ambiguous. Between the trimmed V and J ends, which lost 6 bases and 2 bases, there was a span of 7 bases. This CDR3 has 11 amino acids. Germline V CDR1 and CDR2: DFQATT, SNEGSKA (reference sequence). The CDR3 coding sequence is TGCAGTGCGACCGATAACACTGAAGCTTTCTTT. As protein: CSATDNTEAFF.

About this clone: Other DNA variants within this sample encode the same CDR3. This chain connects TRBV5-5 to TRBJ1-1; 7 bases align to TRBD1. CDR1 and CDR2 from the germline V gene are SGHKS and YYEKEE (reference sequence). V lost 4 bases to trimming and J lost 4 bases; unmatched junction nucleotides: 4. The CDR3 contains 13 residues. CDR3 sequence reads: CASSPRQGTEAFF. The CDR3 DNA reads TGTGCCAGCAGCCCGCGACAGGGCACTGAAGCTTTCTTT. Full variable domain (missing parts from reference TRBV5-5 and TRBJ1-1): DAGVTQSPTHLIKTRGQQVTLRCSPISGHKSVSWYQQVLGQGPQFIFQYYEKEERGRGNFPDRFSARQFPNYSSELNVNALLLGDSALYLCASSPRQGTEAFFGQGTRLTVV.

The chain has TRBV5-1 and TRBJ1-6, with D perhaps TRBD1 (5 bases). The length of the CDR3 is 15 residues. In germline, CDR1 is SGHRS, CDR2 YFSETQ. V was clipped by 1 base and J by 7 bases, with 12 bases between them. The CDR3 sequence: CASSLTQGGNSPLHF. The CDR3 DNA follows: TGCGCCAGCAGCTTGACCCAGGGAGGCAATTCACCCCTCCACTTT.

This clone was seen only once. V gene TRBV15 combines with J gene TRBJ1-5, with TRBD1 identical over 12 bases. Germline CDR1 LNHNV, CDR2 YYDKDF (reference sequence). The CDR3 totals 18 residues. The V gene end was trimmed by 4 bases and the J gene end by 2 bases; junction bases not matched to a gene: 9. The CDR3 region has the DNA TGTGCCACCAGCAACCGGGACAGGGGGCGTCGAGGCAATCAGCCCCAGCATTTT. This codes for CATSNRDRGRRGNQPQHF.

The chain combines TRBV5-1 with TRBJ2-5; TRBD2 aligns across 8 bases. V was clipped by 3 bases and J by 2 bases; unmatched bases: 9. The CDR3 consists of 16 residues. The germline V gene has CDR1 SGHRS and CDR2 YFSETQ. The CDR3 DNA is TGCGCCAGCAGCTCGACCGGGAGGGGAGAGCAAGAGACCCAGTACTTC. Translating gives CASSSTGRGEQETQYF. The variable domain in full, completed from reference TRBV5-1 and TRBJ2-5, reads KAGVTQTPRYLIKTRGQQVTLSCSPISGHRSVSWYQQTPGQGLQFLFEYFSETQRNKGNFPGRFSGRQFSNSRSEMNVSTLELGDSALYLCASSSTGRGEQETQYFGPGTRLLVL.

CDR3 in amino acids: CASSDRGKTVDQPQHF. The CDR3 DNA reads as TGTGCCAGCAGTGACAGGGGGAAAACTGTCGATCAGCCCCAGCATTTT. The chain combines TRBV28 with TRBJ1-5; 9 bases match TRBD1. The CDR3 is made up of 16 amino acids. Germline V gives CDR1 MDHEN, CDR2 SYDVKM. V trimming: 5 bases; J trimming: 5 bases; junction bases outside the gene matches: 10. Complete variable domain (other parts from reference TRBV28 and TRBJ1-5): DVKVTQSSRYLVKRTGEKVFLECVQDMDHENMFWYRQDPGLGLRLIYFSYDVKMKEKGDIPEGYSVSREKKERFSLILESASTNQTSMYLCASSDRGKTVDQPQHFGDGTRLSIL.